This T cell receptor (beta chain) stems from a study of blood T cell repertoires in COVID-19. Study in general: Samples of COVID-19 (acute and convalescent) were obtained from the United States, Italy and Spain.

The ends lost 3 bases at V and 8 bases at J; junction bases unmatched: 13. Germline V gene sequence: CDR1 SGDLS, CDR2 YYNGEE. The CDR3 runs 15 residues. The study recruited people aged 18 to 89 years across approximately 24 US areas. Cohort assignment relied on participant-reported clinical history. The authors' processing: Scientists estimated how many nucleated cells there were by amplifying reference gene primers. Assay used: immunoSEQ multiplex PCR; TCRdb lists only in-frame clones, some missing. V and J calls plus clone size are reproduced from that table; the DNA served to infer D and trimming. The table lists some 350,000 clones, approximately 92% of them singletons.

Sequences were obtained from PBMCs or T cells enriched from blood (not recorded which). The V gene is TRBV9, the J gene TRBJ1-1, with TRBD1 matching over 7 bases. The TCR originated in a man younger than 30 who had recovered from COVID-19. CDR3: CASSASGQPWGEAFF. CDR3 sequence (DNA): TGTGCCAGCAGCGCGTCGGGACAGCCCTGGGGGGAAGCTTTCTTT.